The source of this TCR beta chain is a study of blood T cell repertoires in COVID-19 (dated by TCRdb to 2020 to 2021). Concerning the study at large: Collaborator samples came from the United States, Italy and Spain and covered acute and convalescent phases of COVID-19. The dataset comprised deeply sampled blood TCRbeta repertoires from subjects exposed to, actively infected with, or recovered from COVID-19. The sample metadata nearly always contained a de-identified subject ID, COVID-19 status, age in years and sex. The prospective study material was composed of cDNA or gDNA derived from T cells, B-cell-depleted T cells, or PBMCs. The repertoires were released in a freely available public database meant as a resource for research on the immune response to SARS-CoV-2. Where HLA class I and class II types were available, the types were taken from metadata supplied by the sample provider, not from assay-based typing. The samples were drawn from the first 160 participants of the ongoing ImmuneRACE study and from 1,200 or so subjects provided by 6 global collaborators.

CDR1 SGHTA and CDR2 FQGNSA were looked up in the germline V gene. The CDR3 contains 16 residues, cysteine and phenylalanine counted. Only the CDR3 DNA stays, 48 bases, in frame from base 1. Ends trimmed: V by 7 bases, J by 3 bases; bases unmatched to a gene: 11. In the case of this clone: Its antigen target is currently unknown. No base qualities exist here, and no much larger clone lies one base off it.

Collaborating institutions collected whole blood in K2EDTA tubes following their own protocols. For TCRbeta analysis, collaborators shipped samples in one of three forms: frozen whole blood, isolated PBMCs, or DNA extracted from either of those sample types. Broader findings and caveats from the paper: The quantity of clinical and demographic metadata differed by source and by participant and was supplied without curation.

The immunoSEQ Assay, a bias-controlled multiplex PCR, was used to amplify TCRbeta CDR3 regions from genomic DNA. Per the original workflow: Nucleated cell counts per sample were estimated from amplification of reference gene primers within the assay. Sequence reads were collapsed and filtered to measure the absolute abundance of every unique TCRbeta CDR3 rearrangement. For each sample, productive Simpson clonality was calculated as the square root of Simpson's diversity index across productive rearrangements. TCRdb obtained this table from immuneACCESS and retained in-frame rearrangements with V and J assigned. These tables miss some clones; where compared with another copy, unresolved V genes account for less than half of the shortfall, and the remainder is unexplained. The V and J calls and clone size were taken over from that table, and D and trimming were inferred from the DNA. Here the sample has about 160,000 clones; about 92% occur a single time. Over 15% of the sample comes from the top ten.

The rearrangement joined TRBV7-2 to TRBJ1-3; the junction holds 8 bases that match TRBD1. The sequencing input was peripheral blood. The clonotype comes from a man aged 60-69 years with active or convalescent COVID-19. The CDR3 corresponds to CASTSPKGQGGNTIYF. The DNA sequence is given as TGTGCCAGCACCTCCCCGAAAGGACAGGGTGGAAACACCATATATTTT.